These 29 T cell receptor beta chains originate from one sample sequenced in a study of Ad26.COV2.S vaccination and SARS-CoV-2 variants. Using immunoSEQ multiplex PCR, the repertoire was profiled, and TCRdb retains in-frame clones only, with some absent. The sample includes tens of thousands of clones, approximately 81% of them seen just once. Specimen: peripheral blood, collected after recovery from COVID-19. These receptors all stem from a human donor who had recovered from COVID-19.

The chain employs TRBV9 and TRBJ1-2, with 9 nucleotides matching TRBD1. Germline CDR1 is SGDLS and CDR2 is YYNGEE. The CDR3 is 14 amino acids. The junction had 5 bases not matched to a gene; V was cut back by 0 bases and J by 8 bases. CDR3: CASSVDGQGSGYTF. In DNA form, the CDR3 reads TGTGCCAGCAGCGTAGATGGACAGGGGAGCGGCTACACCTTC.

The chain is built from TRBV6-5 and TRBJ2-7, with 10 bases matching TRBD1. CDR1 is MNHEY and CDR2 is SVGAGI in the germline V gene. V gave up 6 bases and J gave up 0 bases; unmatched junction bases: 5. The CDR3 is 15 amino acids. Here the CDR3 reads CASSAGQGSSYEQYF. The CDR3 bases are TGTGCCAGCAGCGCGGGACAGGGGAGCTCCTACGAGCAGTACTTC.

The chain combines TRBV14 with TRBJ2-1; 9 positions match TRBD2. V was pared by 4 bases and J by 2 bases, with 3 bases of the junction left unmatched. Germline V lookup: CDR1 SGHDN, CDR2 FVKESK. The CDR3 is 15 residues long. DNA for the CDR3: TGTGCCAGCAGCCCTAGCGGGGCCACCTACAATGAGCAGTTCTTC. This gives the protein CASSPSGATYNEQFF.

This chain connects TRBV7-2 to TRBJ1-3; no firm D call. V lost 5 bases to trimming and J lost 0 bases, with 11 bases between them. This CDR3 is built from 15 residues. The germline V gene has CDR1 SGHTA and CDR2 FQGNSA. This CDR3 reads CASSLADFSGNTIYF. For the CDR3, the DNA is TGTGCCAGCAGCCTGGCAGACTTCTCTGGAAACACCATATATTTT. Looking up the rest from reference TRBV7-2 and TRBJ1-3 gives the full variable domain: GAGVSQSPSNKVTEKGKDVELRCDPISGHTALYWYRQSLGQGLEFLIYFQGNSAPDKSGLPSDRFSAERTGGSVSTLTIQRTQQEDSAVYLCASSLADFSGNTIYFGEGSWLTVV.

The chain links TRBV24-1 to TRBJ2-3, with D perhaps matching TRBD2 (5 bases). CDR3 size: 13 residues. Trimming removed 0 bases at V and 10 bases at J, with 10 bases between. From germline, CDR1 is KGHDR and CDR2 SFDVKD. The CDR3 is CATSDLNGLAQYF. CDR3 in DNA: TGTGCCACCAGTGATTTGAACGGACTTGCGCAGTATTTT.

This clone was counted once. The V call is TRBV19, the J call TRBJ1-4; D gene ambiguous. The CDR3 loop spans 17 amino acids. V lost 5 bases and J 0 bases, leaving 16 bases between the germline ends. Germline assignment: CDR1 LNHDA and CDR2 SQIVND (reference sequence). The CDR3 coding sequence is TGTGCCAGTAGTGGTATAGAATTCACGGCAACTAATGAAAAACTGTTTTTT. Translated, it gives CASSGIEFTATNEKLFF. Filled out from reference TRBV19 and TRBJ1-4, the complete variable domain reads DGGITQSPKYLFRKEGQNVTLSCEQNLNHDAMYWYRQDPGQGLRLIYYSQIVNDFQKGDIAEGYSVSREKKESFPLTVTSAQKNPTAFYLCASSGIEFTATNEKLFFGSGTQLSVL.

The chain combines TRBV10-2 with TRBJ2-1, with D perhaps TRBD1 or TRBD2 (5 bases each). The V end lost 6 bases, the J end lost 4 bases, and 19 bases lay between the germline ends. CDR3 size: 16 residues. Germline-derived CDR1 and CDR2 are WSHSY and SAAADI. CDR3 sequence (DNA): TGCGCCAGCAGGGTAACAGGACAAAGAGGGTACAATGAGCAGTTCTTC. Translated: CASRVTGQRGYNEQFF.

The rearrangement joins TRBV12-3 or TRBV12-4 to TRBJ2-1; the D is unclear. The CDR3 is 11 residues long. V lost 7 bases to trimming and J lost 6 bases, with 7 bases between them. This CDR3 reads CASTPINEQFF. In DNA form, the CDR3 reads TGTGCCAGCACCCCAATCAATGAGCAGTTCTTC.

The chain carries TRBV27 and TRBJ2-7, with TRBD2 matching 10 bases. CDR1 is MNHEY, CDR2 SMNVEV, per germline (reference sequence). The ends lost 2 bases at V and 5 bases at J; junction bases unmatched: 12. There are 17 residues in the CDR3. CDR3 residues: CASSLKEGLAENNEQYF. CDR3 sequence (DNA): TGTGCCAGCAGTTTAAAGGAAGGACTAGCGGAGAACAACGAGCAGTACTTC.

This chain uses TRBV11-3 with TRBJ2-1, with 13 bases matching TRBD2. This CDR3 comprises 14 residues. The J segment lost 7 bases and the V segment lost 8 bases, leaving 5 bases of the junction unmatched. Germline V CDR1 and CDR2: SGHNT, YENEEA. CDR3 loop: CASWTSGRGNEQFF. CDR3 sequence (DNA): TGTGCCAGCTGGACTAGCGGGAGAGGGAATGAGCAGTTCTTC.

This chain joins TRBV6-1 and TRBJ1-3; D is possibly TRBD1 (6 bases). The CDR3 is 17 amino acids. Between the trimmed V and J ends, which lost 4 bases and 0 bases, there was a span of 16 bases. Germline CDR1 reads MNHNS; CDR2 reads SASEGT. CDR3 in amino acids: CASSATGTQYSGNTIYF. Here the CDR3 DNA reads TGTGCCAGCAGTGCCACCGGGACACAATACTCTGGAAACACCATATATTTT.

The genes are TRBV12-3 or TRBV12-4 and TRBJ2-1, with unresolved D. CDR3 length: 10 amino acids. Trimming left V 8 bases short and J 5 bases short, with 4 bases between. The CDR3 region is CASQDNEQFF. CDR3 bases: TGTGCCAGCCAAGACAATGAGCAGTTCTTC.

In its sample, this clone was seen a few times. The CDR3 region is CASSSGGDTEAFF. The CDR3 nucleotides read TGTGCCAGCAGCTCGGGGGGGGACACTGAAGCTTTCTTT. This chain joins TRBV5-4 and TRBJ1-1, with D perhaps matching TRBD1 (5 bases). Germline CDR1 reads SGHNT; CDR2 reads YYREEE (reference sequence). The CDR3 spans 13 residues. V gave up 3 bases and J gave up 3 bases, with 9 bases separating them.

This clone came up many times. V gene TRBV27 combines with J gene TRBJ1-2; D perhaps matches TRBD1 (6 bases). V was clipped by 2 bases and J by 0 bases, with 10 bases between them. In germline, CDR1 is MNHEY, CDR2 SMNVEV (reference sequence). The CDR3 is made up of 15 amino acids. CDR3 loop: CASSLRGAPNYGYTF. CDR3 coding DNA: TGTGCCAGCAGTTTACGGGGGGCTCCTAACTATGGCTACACCTTC.

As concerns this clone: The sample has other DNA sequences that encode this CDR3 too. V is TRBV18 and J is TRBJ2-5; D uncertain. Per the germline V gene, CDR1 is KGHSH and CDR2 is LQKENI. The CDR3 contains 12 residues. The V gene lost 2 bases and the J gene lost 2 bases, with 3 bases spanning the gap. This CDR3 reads CASSPVQETQYF. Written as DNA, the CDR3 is TGTGCCAGCTCACCAGTTCAAGAGACCCAGTACTTC.

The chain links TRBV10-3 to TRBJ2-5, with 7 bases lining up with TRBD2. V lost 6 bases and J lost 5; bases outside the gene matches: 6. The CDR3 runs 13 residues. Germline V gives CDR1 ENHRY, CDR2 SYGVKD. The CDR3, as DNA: TGTGCCATCAGAGGGGCGGGAGCCGAGACCCAGTACTTC. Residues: CAIRGAGAETQYF.

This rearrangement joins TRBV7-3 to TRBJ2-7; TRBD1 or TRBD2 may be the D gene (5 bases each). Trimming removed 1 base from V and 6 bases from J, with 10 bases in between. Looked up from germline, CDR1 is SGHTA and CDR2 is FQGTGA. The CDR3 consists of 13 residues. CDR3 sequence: CASSLRMGTEQYF. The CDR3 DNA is TGTGCCAGCAGCTTAAGAATGGGGACCGAGCAGTACTTC.

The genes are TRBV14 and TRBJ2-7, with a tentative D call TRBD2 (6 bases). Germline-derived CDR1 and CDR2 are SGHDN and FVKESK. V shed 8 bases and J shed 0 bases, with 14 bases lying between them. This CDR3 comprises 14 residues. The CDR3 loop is CASSFGGSSYEQYF. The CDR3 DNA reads TGTGCCAGCTCCTTCGGAGGGAGCTCCTACGAGCAGTACTTC. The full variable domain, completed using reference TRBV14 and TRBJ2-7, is EAGVTQFPSHSVIEKGQTVTLRCDPISGHDNLYWYRRVMGKEIKFLLHFVKESKQDESGMPNNRFLAERTGGTYSTLKVQPAELEDSGVYFCASSFGGSSYEQYFGPGTRLTVT.

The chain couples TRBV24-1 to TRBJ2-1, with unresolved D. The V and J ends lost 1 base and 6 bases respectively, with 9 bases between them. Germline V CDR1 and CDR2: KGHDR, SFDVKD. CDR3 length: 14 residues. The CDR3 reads CATSDLLTPNEQFF. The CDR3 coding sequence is TGTGCCACCAGTGATTTACTGACTCCCAATGAGCAGTTCTTC.

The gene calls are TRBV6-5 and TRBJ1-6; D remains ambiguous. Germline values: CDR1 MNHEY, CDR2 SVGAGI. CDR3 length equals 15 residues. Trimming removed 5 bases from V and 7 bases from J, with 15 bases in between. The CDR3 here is CASSKNRVKNSPLHF. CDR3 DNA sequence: TGTGCCAGCAGTAAGAACCGGGTGAAAAATTCACCCCTCCACTTT.

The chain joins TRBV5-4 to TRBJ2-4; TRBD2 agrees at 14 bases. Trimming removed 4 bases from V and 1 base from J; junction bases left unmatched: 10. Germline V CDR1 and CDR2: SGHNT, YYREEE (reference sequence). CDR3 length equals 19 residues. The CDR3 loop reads CASSKPGLAGVGAKNIQYF. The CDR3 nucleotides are TGTGCCAGCAGCAAACCGGGACTAGCGGGAGTAGGGGCCAAAAACATTCAGTACTTC.

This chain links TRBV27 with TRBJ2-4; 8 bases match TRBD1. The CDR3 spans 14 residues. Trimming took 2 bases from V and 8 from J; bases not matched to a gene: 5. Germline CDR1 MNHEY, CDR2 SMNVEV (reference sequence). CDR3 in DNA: TGTGCCAGCAGTTTAAGGACAGGGAGGCACATTCAGTACTTC. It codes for CASSLRTGRHIQYF.

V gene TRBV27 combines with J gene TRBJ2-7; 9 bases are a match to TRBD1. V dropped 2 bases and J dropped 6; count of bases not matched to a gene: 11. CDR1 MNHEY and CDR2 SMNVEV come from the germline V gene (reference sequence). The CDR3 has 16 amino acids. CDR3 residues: CASSLAQTGGGTEQYF. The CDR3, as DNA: TGTGCCAGCAGTTTAGCACAGACAGGGGGGGGGACCGAGCAGTACTTC.

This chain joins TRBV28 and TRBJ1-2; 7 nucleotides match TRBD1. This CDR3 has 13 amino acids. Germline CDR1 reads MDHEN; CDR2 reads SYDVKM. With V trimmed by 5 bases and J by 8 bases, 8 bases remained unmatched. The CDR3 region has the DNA TGTGCCAGCAGTCGCCTAGGACAGGTCGGCTACACCTTC. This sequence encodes CASSRLGQVGYTF.

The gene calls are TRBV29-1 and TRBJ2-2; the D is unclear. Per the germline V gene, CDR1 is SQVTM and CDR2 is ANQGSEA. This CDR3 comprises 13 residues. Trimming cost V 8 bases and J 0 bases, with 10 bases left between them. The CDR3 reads CSSTPPNTGELFF. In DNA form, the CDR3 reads TGCAGCTCCACCCCACCGAACACCGGGGAGCTGTTTTTT.

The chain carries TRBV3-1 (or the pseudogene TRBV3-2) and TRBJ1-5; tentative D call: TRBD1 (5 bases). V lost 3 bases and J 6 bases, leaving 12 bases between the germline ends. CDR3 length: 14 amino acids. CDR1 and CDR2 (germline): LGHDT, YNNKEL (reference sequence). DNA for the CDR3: TGTGCCAGCAGCCAGGGGCTGGGTTCTCAGCCCCAGCATTTT. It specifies CASSQGLGSQPQHF.

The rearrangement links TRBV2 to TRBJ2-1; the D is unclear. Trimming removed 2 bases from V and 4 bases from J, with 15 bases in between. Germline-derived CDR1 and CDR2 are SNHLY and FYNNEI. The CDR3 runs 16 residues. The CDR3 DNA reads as TGTGCCAGCAGTGAACTTGGACCCCCCGAGTACAATGAGCAGTTCTTC. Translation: CASSELGPPEYNEQFF.

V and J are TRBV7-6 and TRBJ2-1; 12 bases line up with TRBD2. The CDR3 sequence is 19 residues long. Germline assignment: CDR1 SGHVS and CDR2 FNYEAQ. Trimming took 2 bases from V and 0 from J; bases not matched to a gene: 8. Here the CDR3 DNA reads TGTGCCAGCAGCTTACGACTAGCGGGAGAGGCGAGCTCCTACAATGAGCAGTTCTTC. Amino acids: CASSLRLAGEASSYNEQFF.

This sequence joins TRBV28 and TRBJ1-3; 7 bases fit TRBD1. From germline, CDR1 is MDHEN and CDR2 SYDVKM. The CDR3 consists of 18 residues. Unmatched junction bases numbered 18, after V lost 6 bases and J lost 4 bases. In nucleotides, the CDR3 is TGTGCCAGCAGCACCTATATTACGACAGGGCAGGGCGGAAACACCATATATTTT. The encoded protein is CASSTYITTGQGGNTIYF. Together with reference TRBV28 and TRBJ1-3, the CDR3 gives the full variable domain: DVKVTQSSRYLVKRTGEKVFLECVQDMDHENMFWYRQDPGLGLRLIYFSYDVKMKEKGDIPEGYSVSREKKERFSLILESASTNQTSMYLCASSTYITTGQGGNTIYFGEGSWLTVV.